The sequence of this T cell receptor beta chain was determined in a study of cytomegalovirus exposure and HLA in healthy donors. Study findings and constraints: A subsequent analysis found that TCR clusters from the first cohort also tended to co-occur in the roughly 120 validation repertoires, with around 94% of cluster scores above 0. Reports described diagnosis of cytomegalovirus status by the classifier as highly specific and sensitive.

Repertoires were generated with immunoSEQ multiplex PCR, while TCRdb's copy carries only in-frame clones and drops some. The repertoire holds 150,000 to 200,000 clones, with 86% as singletons. For this clone: Its antigen is still unknown.

Germline trimming cut 3 bases from V and 4 bases from J; bases unmatched to any gene: 8. Germline V gene sequence: CDR1 LGHNA, CDR2 YSLEER. This CDR3 has 16 amino acids. This receptor was taken from a man aged 30 to 39 in good health and CMV-seropositive. The chain employs TRBV4-3 and TRBJ2-1; 8 bases line up with TRBD2. The sequencing sample was made of PBMCs. The CDR3 DNA reads as TGCGCCAGCAGCCACCCCGGCCAGCGGGGGTACAATGAGCAGTTCTTC. It yields the protein CASSHPGQRGYNEQFF.